Sequencing of this TCR beta chain was carried out in a study of technical replicates of blood from a few donors. Germline trimming cut 3 bases from V and 8 bases from J; bases unmatched to any gene: 12. CDR3 length: 17 amino acids. The germline gives CDR1 LNHDA, CDR2 SQIVND (reference sequence). TCRdb's copy holds only in-frame clones and misses some; the assay was immunoSEQ multiplex PCR. The sample shows 50,000 or so clones, more than 85% of them seen only once. The V call is TRBV19, the J call TRBJ2-3; 12 bases agree with TRBD2. The receptor was isolated from a human donor in good health. Some clones in this sample may be carry-over from other donors' samples. Sequenced input: PBMCs. Here the CDR3 DNA reads TGTGCCAGTAGTATCCGAGGTGCTAGCGGGGGGGGTGGTACGCAGTATTTT. It specifies CASSIRGASGGGGTQYF. The whole variable domain, remainder taken from reference TRBV19 and TRBJ2-3, is DGGITQSPKYLFRKEGQNVTLSCEQNLNHDAMYWYRQDPGQGLRLIYYSQIVNDFQKGDIAEGYSVSREKKESFPLTVTSAQKNPTAFYLCASSIRGASGGGGTQYFGPGTRLTVL.